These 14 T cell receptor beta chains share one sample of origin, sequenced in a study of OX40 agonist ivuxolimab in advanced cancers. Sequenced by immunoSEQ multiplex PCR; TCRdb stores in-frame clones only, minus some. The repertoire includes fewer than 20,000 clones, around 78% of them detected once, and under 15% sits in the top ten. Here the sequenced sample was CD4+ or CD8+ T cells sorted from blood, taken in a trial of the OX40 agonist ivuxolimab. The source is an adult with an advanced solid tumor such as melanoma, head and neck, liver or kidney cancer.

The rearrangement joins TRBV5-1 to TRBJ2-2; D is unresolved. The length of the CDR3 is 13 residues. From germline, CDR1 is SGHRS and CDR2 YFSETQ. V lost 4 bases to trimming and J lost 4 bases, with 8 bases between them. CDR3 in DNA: TGCGCCAGCAGCCTAGGCGGCACCGGGGAGCTGTTTTTT. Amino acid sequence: CASSLGGTGELFF.

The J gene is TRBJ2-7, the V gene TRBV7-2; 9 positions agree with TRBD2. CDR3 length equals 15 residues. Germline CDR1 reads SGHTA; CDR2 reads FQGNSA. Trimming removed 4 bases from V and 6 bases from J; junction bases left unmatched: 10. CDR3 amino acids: CASSSLAGTVSEQYF. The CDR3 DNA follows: TGTGCCAGCAGCTCGCTAGCGGGAACGGTAAGCGAGCAGTACTTC.

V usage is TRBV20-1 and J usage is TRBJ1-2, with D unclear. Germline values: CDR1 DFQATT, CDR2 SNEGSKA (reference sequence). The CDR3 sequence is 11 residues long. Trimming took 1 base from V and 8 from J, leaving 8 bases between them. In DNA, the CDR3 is TGCAGTGCTAGAGCAGACCTCGGCTACACCTTC. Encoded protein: CSARADLGYTF.

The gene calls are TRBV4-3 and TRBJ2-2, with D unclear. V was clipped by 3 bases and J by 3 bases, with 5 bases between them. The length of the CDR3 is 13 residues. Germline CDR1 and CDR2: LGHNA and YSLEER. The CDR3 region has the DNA TGCGCCAGCAGCCAGAGATACACCGGGGAGCTGTTTTTT. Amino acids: CASSQRYTGELFF.

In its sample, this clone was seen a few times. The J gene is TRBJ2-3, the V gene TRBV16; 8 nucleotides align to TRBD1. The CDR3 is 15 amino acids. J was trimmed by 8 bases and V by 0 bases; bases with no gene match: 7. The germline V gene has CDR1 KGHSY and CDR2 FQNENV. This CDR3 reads CASSQSASTGGTQYF. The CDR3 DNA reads TGTGCCAGCAGCCAATCTGCTTCAACAGGGGGTACGCAGTATTTT. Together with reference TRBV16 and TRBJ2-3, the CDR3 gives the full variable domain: GEEVAQTPKHLVRGEGQKAKLYCAPIKGHSYVFWYQQVLKNEFKFLISFQNENVFDETGMPKERFSAKCLPNSPCSLEIQATKLEDSAVYFCASSQSASTGGTQYFGPGTRLTVL.

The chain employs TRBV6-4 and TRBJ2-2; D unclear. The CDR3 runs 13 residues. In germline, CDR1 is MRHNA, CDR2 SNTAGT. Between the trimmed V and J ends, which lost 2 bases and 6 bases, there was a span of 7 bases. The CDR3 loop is CASSDQVSGELFF. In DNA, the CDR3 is TGTGCCAGCAGTGACCAGGTCTCCGGGGAGCTGTTTTTT.

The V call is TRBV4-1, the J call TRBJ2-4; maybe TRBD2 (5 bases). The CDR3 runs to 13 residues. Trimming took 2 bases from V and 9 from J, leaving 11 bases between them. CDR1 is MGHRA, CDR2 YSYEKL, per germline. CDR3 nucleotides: TGCGCCAGCAGCCAATTGTACGGGGTCATTCAGTACTTC. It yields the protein CASSQLYGVIQYF.

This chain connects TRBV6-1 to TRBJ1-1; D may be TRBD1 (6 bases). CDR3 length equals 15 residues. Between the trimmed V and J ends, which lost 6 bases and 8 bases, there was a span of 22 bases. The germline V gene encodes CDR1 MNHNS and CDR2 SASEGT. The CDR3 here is CASSESTGSRYEAFF. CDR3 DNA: TGTGCCAGCAGCGAGAGTACAGGGTCCCGATACGAAGCTTTCTTT.

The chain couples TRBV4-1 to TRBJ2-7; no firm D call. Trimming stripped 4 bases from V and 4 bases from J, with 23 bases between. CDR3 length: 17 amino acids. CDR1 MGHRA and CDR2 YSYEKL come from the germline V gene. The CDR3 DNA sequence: TGCGCCAGCAGCCCTTTAGGCCCCCGAGGTTTGAGTTACGAGCAGTACTTC. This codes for CASSPLGPRGLSYEQYF.

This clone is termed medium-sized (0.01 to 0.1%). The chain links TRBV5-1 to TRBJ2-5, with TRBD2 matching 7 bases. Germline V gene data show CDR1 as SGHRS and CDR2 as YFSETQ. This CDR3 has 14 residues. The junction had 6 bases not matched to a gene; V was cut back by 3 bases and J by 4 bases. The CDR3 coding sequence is TGCGCCAGCAGCTCGGGGGGACTGAGAGAGACCCAGTACTTC. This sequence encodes CASSSGGLRETQYF.

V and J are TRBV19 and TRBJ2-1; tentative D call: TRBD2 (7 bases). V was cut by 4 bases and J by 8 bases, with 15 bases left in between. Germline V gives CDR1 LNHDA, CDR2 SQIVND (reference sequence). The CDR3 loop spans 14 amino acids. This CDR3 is CASSSLGGAYEQFF. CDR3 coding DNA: TGTGCCAGTAGTAGCCTAGGGGGGGCCTATGAGCAGTTCTTC.

CDR3 sequence: CASSPQTSGISTDTQYF. CDR3 in DNA: TGTGCCAGCTCACCACAGACTAGCGGAATTAGCACAGATACGCAGTATTTT. The rearrangement joins TRBV18 to TRBJ2-3, with TRBD2 matching over 9 bases. The length of the CDR3 is 17 residues. Trimming took 1 base from V and 0 from J; bases not matched to a gene: 5. Germline V CDR1 and CDR2: KGHSH, LQKENI.

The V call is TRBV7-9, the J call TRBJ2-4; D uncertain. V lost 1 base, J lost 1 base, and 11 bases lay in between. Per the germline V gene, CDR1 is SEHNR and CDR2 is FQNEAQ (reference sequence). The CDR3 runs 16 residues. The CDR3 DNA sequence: TGTGCCAGCAGCTTAGATGGGGATCCCGCCAAAAACATTCAGTACTTC. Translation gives CASSLDGDPAKNIQYF.

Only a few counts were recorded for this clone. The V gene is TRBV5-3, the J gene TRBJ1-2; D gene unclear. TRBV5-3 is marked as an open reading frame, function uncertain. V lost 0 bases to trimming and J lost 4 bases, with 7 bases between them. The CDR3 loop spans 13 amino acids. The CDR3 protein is CARSLEGSYGYTF. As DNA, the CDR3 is TGTGCCAGAAGCTTGGAAGGAAGCTATGGCTACACCTTC.